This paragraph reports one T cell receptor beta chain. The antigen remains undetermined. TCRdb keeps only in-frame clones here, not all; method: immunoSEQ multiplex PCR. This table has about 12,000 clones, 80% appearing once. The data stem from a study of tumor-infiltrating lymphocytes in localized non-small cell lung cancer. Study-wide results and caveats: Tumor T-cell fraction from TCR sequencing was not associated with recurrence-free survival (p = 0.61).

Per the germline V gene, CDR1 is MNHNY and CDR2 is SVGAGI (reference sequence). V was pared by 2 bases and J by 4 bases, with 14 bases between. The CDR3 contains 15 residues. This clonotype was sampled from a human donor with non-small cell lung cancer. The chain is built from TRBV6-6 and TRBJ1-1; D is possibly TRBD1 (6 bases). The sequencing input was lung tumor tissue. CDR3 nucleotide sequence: TGTGCCAGCAGTTACGAAGGGGGTCGGAGCACTGAAGCTTTCTTT. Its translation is CASSYEGGRSTEAFF.